This T cell receptor beta chain is from a study of PD-1 blockade in classical Hodgkin lymphoma. Broader study findings: Baseline TCR diversity was reportedly lower in newly diagnosed patients than in healthy donors. It was reported as lower still in relapsed/refractory patients.

Each patient's relapse followed autologous stem cell transplantation, and brentuximab vedotin exposure varied. Sequencing was performed with immunoSEQ multiplex PCR; in TCRdb, only in-frame clones are kept and a portion is missing. This table holds tens of thousands of clones, roughly 70% found once. Germline CDR1 is SGHRS and CDR2 is YFSETQ. The junction had 4 bases not matched to a gene; V was cut back by 4 bases and J by 3 bases. CDR3 length: 15 amino acids. Regarding this clone: What it binds is unknown.

The chain employs TRBV5-1 and TRBJ2-5; 12 nucleotides match TRBD2. This clonotype was obtained from a human donor with classical Hodgkin lymphoma. Specimen: peripheral blood mononuclear cells (PBMCs), collected before the second cycle of nivolumab. CDR3 residues: CASSKGLAGKETQYF. The CDR3 DNA is TGCGCCAGCAGCAAGGGACTAGCGGGTAAAGAGACCCAGTACTTC.